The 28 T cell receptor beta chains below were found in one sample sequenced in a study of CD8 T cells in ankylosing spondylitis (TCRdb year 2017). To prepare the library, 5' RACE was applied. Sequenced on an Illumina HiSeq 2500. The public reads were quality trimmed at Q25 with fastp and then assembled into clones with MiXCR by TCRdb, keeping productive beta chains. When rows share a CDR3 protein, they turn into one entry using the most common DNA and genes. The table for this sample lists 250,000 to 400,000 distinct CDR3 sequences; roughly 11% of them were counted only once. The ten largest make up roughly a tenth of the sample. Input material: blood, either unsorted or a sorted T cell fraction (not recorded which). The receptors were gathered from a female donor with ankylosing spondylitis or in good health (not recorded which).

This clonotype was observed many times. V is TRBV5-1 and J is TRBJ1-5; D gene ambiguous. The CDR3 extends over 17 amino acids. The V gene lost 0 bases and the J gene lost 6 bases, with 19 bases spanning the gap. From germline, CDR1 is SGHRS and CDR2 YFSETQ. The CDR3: CASSLAGPGGVGQPQHF. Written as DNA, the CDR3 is TGCGCCAGCAGCTTGGCCGGCCCGGGAGGAGTTGGTCAGCCCCAGCATTTT. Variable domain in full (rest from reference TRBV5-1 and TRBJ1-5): KAGVTQTPRYLIKTRGQQVTLSCSPISGHRSVSWYQQTPGQGLQFLFEYFSETQRNKGNFPGRFSGRQFSNSRSEMNVSTLELGDSALYLCASSLAGPGGVGQPQHFGDGTRLSIL.

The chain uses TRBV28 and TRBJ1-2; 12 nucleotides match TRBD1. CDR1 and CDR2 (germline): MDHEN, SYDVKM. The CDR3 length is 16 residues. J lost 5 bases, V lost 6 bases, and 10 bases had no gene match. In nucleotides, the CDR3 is TGTGCCAGCAGCAAATCCGGGACAGGGGGCTTTTATGGCTACACCTTC. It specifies CASSKSGTGGFYGYTF.

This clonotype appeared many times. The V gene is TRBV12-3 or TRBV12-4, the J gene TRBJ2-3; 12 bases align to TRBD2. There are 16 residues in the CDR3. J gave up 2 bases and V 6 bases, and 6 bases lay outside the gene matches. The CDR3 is CASRGGTSGSTDTQYF. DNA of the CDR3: TGTGCCAGCAGAGGGGGGACTAGCGGGTCCACAGATACGCAGTATTTT.

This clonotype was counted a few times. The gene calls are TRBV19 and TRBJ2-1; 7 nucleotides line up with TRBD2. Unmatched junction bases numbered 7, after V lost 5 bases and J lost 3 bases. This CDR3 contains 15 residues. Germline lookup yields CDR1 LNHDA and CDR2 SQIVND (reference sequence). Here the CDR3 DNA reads TGTGCCAGTAGTCAACGGGAGGCCGTCTACAATGAGCAGTTCTTC. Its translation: CASSQREAVYNEQFF.

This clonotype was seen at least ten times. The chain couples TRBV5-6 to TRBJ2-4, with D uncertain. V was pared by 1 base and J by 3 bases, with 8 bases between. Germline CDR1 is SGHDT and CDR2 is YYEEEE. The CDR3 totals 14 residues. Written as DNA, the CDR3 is TGTGCCAGCAGCTTGACTCTAGGCAAAAACATTCAGTACTTC. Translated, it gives CASSLTLGKNIQYF.

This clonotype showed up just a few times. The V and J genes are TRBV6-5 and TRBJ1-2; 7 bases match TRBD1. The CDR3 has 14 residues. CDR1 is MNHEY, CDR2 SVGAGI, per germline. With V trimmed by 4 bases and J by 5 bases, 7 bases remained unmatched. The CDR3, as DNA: TGTGCCAGCAGTTTAGACAGGGCACTTTATGGCTACACCTTC. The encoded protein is CASSLDRALYGYTF.

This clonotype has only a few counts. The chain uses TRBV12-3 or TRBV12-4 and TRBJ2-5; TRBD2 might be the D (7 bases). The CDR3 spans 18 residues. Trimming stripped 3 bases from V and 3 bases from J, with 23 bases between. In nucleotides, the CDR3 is TGTGCCAGCAGTTTCTTCAGTAGGGGGGGTCAATGGAAAGAGACCCAGTACTTC. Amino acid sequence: CASSFFSRGGQWKETQYF.

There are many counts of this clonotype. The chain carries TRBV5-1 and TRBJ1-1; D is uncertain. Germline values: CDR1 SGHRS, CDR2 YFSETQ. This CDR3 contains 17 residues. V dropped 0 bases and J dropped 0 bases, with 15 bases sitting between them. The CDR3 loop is CASSLVRSQDLNTEAFF. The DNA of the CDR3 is TGCGCCAGCAGCTTGGTTCGATCCCAGGACTTGAACACTGAAGCTTTCTTT.

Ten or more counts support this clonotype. CDR3 nucleotide sequence: TGTGCCATCTCGTTCTCAGGGGGAGAGACCCAGTACTTC. Amino acid sequence: CAISFSGGETQYF. This chain uses TRBV10-3 with TRBJ2-5; 7 nucleotides agree with TRBD1. This CDR3 spans 13 amino acids. After removal of 8 bases from V and 4 bases from J, the junction contained 7 bases not matched to a gene. CDR1 ENHRY and CDR2 SYGVKD come from the germline V gene.

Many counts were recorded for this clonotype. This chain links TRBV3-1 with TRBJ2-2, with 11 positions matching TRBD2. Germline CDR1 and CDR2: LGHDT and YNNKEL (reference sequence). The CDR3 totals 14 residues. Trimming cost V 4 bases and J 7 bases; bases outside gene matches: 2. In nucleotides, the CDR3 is TGTGCCAGCAGCCTTGGGACTAGCGGCGGGGAGCTGTTTTTT. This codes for CASSLGTSGGELFF. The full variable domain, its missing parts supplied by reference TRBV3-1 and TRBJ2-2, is DTAVSQTPKYLVTQMGNDKSIKCEQNLGHDTMYWYKQDSKKFLKIMFSYNNKELIINETVPNRFSPKSPDKAHLNLHINSLELGDSAVYFCASSLGTSGGELFFGEGSRLTVL.

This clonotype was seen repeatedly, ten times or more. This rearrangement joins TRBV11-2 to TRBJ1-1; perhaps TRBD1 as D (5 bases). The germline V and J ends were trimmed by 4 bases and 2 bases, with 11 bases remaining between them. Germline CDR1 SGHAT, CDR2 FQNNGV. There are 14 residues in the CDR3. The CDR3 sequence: CASSSGRGNTEAFF. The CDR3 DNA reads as TGTGCCAGCAGCTCCGGAAGGGGTAACACTGAAGCTTTCTTT.

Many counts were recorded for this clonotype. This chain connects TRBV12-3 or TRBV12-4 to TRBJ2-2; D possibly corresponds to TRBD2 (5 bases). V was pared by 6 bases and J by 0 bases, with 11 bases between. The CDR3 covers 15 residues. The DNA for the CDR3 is TGTGCCAGCAGCCGGACTGGTTCGAACACCGGGGAGCTGTTTTTT. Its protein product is CASSRTGSNTGELFF.

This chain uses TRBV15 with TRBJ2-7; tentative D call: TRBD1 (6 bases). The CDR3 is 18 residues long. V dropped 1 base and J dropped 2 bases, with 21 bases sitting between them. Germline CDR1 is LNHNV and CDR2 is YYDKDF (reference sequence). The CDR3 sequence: CATSRGRGTSGTPYEQYF. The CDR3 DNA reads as TGTGCCACCAGCAGAGGCAGGGGTACATCCGGGACACCCTACGAGCAGTACTTC.

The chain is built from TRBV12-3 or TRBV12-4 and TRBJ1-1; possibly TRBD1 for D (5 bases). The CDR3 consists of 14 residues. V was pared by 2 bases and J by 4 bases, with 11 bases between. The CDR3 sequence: CASSLMRGVTEAFF. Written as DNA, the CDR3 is TGTGCCAGCAGTTTAATGAGGGGAGTCACTGAAGCTTTCTTT.

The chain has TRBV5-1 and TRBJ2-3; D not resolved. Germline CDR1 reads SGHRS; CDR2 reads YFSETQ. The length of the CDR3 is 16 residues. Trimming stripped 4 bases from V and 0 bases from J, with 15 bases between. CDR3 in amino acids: CASSRSGLRSTDTQYF. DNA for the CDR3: TGCGCCAGCAGCCGGTCCGGGCTCAGAAGCACAGATACGCAGTATTTT.

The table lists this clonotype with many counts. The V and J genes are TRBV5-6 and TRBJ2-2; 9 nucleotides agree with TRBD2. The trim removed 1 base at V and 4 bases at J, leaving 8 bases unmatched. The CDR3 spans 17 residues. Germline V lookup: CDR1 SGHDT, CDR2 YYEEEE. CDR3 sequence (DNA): TGTGCCAGCAGCTTGCAACTAGCGGGTATCCGCACCGGGGAGCTGTTTTTT. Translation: CASSLQLAGIRTGELFF.

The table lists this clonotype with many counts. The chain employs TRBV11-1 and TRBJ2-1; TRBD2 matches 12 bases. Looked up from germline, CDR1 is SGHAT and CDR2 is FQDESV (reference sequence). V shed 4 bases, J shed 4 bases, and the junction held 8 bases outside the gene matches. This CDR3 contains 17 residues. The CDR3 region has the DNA TGTGCCAGCAGCTCCGTACGACTAGCGGGGGCATACAATGAGCAGTTCTTC. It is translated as CASSSVRLAGAYNEQFF.

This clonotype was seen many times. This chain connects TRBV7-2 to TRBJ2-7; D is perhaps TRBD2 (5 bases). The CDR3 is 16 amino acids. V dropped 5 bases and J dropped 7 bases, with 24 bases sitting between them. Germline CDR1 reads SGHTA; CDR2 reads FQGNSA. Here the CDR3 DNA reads TGTGCCAGCAGCCAAATGGTCCGGACCCTAGGAGGTGAGCAGTACTTC. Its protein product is CASSQMVRTLGGEQYF. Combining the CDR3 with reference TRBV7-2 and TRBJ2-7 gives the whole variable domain GAGVSQSPSNKVTEKGKDVELRCDPISGHTALYWYRQSLGQGLEFLIYFQGNSAPDKSGLPSDRFSAERTGGSVSTLTIQRTQQEDSAVYLCASSQMVRTLGGEQYFGPGTRLTVT.

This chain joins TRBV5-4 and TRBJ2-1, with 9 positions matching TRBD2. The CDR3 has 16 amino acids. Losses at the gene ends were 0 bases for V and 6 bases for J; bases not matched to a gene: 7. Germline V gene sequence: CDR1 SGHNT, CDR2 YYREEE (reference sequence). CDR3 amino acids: CASSLGGRATSNEQFF. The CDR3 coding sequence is TGTGCCAGCAGCTTGGGCGGGAGGGCCACGAGCAATGAGCAGTTCTTC.

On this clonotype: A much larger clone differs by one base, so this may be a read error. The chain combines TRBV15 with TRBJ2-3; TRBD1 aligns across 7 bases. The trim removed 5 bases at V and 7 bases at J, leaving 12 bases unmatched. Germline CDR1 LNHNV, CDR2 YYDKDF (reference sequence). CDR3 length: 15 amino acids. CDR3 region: CATSPRQGKSYTQYF. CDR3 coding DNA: TGTGCCACCAGCCCAAGACAGGGTAAAAGCTATACGCAGTATTTT.

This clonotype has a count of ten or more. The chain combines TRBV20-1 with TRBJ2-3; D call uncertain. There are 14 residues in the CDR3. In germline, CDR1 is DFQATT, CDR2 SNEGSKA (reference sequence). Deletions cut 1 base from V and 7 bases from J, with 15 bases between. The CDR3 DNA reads TGCAGTGCTAGAGGGCCAAGTGGCCCCAATACGCAGTATTTT. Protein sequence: CSARGPSGPNTQYF.

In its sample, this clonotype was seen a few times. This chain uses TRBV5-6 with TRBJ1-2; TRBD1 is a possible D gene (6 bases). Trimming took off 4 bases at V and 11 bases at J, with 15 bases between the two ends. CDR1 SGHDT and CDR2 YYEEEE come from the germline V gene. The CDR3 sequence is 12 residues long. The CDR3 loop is CASSTPGGRYTF. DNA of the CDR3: TGTGCCAGCAGCACCCCTGGGGGCCGGTACACCTTC.

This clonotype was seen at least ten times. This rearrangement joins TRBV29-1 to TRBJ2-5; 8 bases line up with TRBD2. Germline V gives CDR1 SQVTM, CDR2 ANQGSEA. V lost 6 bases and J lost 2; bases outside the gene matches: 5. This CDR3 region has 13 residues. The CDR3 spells CSVRRGGQETQYF. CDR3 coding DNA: TGCAGCGTAAGACGGGGGGGTCAAGAGACCCAGTACTTC.

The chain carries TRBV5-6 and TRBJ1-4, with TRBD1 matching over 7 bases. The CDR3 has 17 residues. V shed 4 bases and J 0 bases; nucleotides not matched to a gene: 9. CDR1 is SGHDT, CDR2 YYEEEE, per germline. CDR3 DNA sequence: TGTGCCAGCAGCCACGTACAGGGGAAAACAACTAATGAAAAACTGTTTTTT. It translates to CASSHVQGKTTNEKLFF.

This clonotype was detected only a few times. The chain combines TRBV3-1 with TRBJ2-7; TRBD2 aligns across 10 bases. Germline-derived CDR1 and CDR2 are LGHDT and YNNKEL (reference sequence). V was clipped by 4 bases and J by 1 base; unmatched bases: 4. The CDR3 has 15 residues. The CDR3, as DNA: TGTGCCAGCAGCCGCTCACTAGCGGGATCCTACGAGCAGTACTTC. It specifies CASSRSLAGSYEQYF.

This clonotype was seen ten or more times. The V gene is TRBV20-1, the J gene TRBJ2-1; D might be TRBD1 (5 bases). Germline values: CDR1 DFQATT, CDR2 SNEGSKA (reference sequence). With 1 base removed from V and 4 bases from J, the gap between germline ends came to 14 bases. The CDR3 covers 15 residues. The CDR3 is CSARVWTHLYNEQFF. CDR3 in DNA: TGCAGTGCTAGAGTTTGGACACATCTGTACAATGAGCAGTTCTTC.

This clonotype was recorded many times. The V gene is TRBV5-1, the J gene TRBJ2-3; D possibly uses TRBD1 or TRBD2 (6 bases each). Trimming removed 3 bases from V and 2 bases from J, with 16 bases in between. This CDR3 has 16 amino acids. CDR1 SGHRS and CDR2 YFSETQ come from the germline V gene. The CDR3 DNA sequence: TGCGCCAGCAGCTCGGGGCTCCGGGGGCACACAGATACGCAGTATTTT. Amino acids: CASSSGLRGHTDTQYF.

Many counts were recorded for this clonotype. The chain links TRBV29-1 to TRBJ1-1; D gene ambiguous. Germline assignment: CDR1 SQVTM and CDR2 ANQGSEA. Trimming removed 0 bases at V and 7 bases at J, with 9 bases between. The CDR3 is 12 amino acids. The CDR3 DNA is TGCAGCGTTGAAGATCTACAGTTTGAAGCTTTCTTT. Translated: CSVEDLQFEAFF.